These 7 T cell receptor beta chains share one sample of origin, sequenced in a study of shared clonotypes between healthy human individuals. Clones were sequenced by immunoSEQ multiplex PCR, and TCRdb holds only the in-frame ones, with some missing. The repertoire consists of over 400,000 clones, with approximately 95% occurring once and the leading ten covering around 0.067%. The material sequenced was naive CD4+ T cells sorted from blood. Stated subset: CD45RA+ positively selected. The receptors were gathered from a woman in her 30s in good health.

This sequence joins TRBV6-5 and TRBJ2-7, with D unresolved. The V and J ends lost 2 bases and 0 bases respectively, with 8 bases between them. Germline lookup yields CDR1 MNHEY and CDR2 SVGAGI. The CDR3 sequence is 14 residues long. CDR3 bases: TGTGCCAGCAGTTACCCGGGTCGCTCCTACGAGCAGTACTTC. Translation gives CASSYPGRSYEQYF.

The chain is built from TRBV11-3 and TRBJ2-1; no reliable D call. Trimming cost V 1 base and J 0 bases, with 4 bases left between them. Per germline, CDR1 SGHNT and CDR2 YENEEA. This CDR3 comprises 14 residues. This CDR3 reads CASSLGSSYNEQFF. The CDR3 nucleotides read TGTGCCAGCAGCTTAGGTAGCTCCTACAATGAGCAGTTCTTC.

The chain employs TRBV11-2 and TRBJ2-5; TRBD2 agrees at 10 bases. The V and J ends lost 5 bases and 11 bases, in that order; junction bases with no gene match: 14. Looked up from germline, CDR1 is SGHAT and CDR2 is FQNNGV. The CDR3 extends over 15 amino acids. DNA for the CDR3: TGTGCCAGCAGCCTCCCCCTAGCGGGGGAGGGGGAGCAGTACTTC. It translates to CASSLPLAGEGEQYF.

The V call is TRBV6-6, the J call TRBJ1-2, with D maybe TRBD1 (6 bases). Germline V lookup: CDR1 MNHNY, CDR2 SVGAGI (reference sequence). The CDR3 covers 13 residues. Deletions cut 7 bases from V and 8 bases from J, with 17 bases between. CDR3 in DNA: TGTGCCAGCAATGGGGGGCGAGGAAAAGGCTACACCTTC. It specifies CASNGGRGKGYTF.

This chain connects TRBV5-1 to TRBJ1-1, with D unclear. Trimming took 0 bases from V and 0 from J, leaving 6 bases between them. Germline-derived CDR1 and CDR2 are SGHRS and YFSETQ. The CDR3 is made up of 14 amino acids. The CDR3 region is CASSLEMVNTEAFF. CDR3 sequence (DNA): TGCGCCAGCAGCTTGGAAATGGTGAACACTGAAGCTTTCTTT.

This chain uses TRBV5-1 with TRBJ2-5; D is undetermined. V was trimmed by 0 bases and J by 7 bases, leaving 10 bases between them. The CDR3 has 13 residues. The germline gives CDR1 SGHRS, CDR2 YFSETQ. CDR3 sequence reads: CASSLAGYRTQYF. In nucleotides, the CDR3 is TGCGCCAGCAGCTTGGCCGGGTACCGGACCCAGTACTTC.

The CDR3 here is CASSNRDRAVNTEAFF. The CDR3 bases are TGTGCCAGCAGCAATCGGGACAGGGCGGTAAACACTGAAGCTTTCTTT. The gene calls are TRBV14 and TRBJ1-1; TRBD1 agrees at 9 bases. The CDR3 spans 16 residues. J lost 2 bases, V lost 5 bases, and 9 bases had no gene match. Germline loops: CDR1 SGHDN, CDR2 FVKESK.